A selection of T cell receptor beta chains follows, all from one sample in a study of OX40 agonist ivuxolimab in advanced cancers. The repertoire was sequenced with immunoSEQ multiplex PCR; TCRdb's copy has only in-frame clones and lacks some. The table includes about 40,000 clones, about 87% detected once. The material was CD4+ or CD8+ T cells sorted from blood, obtained in a trial of the OX40 agonist ivuxolimab. These TCRs come from an adult with an advanced solid tumor such as melanoma, head and neck, liver or kidney cancer. The CDR3 runs from the conserved cysteine through the conserved F or W. A D gene is named only where the DNA matches it firmly. The size field is filled for only some rows; it gives once, few, many or a size class.

size: .
J: TRBJ2-3
D: .
V: TRBV7-8
CDR3: CASSLGSVTDTQYF
DNA: TGTGCCAGCAGCTTAGGGTCAGTCACAGATACGCAGTATTTT

size: once
J: TRBJ1-5
D: .
V: TRBV28
CDR3: CASSLSLTGQPQHF
DNA: TGTGCCAGCAGTTTATCTCTCACGGGGCAGCCCCAGCATTTT

size: .
J: TRBJ2-7
D: TRBD2
V: TRBV4-1
CDR3: CASSQVASGIATYEQYF
DNA: TGCGCCAGCAGCCAAGTTGCTAGCGGAATCGCTACCTACGAGCAGTACTTC

size: .
J: TRBJ2-7
D: .
V: TRBV7-9
CDR3: CASSQDKAYEQYF
DNA: TGTGCCAGCAGCCAAGACAAAGCCTACGAGCAGTACTTC

size: once
J: TRBJ2-1
D: .
V: TRBV7-8
CDR3: CATRSRGASNHEQFF
DNA: TGTGCCACCCGATCCAGGGGAGCTAGCAATCATGAGCAGTTCTTC

size: .
J: TRBJ2-1
D: TRBD2
V: TRBV7-9
CDR3: CASSLLGEGSYNEQFF
DNA: TGTGCCAGCAGCTTATTGGGGGAGGGCTCCTACAATGAGCAGTTCTTC

size: .
J: TRBJ2-1
D: .
V: TRBV28
CDR3: CASSSANQPYNEQFF
DNA: TGTGCCAGCAGTTCGGCGAACCAGCCCTACAATGAGCAGTTCTTC

size: .
J: TRBJ1-3
D: .
V: TRBV29-1
CDR3: CSVEKWDGNTIYF
DNA: TGCAGCGTTGAAAAGTGGGATGGAAACACCATATATTTT

size: .
J: TRBJ2-7
D: .
V: TRBV27
CDR3: CASSFRGSYEQYF
DNA: TGTGCCAGCAGTTTCAGGGGATCCTACGAGCAGTACTTC

size: .
J: TRBJ2-7
D: .
V: TRBV16
CDR3: CASSPGHEQYF
DNA: TGTGCCAGCAGCCCAGGGCACGAGCAGTACTTC

size: .
J: TRBJ1-4
D: .
V: TRBV27
CDR3: CASSLQQAVNEKLFF
DNA: TGTGCCAGCAGTTTACAACAGGCCGTTAATGAAAAACTGTTTTTT

size: .
J: TRBJ1-5
D: .
V: TRBV28
CDR3: CASSEGIGQPQHF
DNA: TGTGCCAGCAGTGAGGGGATTGGACAGCCCCAGCATTTT

size: .
J: TRBJ1-2
D: TRBD1
V: TRBV4-2
CDR3: CASSREQGVNYGYTF
DNA: TGTGCCAGCAGCCGCGAACAGGGGGTAAACTATGGCTACACCTTC

size: .
J: TRBJ2-7
D: TRBD1
V: TRBV27
CDR3: CASRPWDSYEQYF
DNA: TGTGCCAGCAGGCCGTGGGACAGCTACGAGCAGTACTTC

size: .
J: TRBJ2-6
D: .
V: TRBV23-1
CDR3: CASSNRSLQQSRANVLTF
DNA: TGCGCCAGCAGTAATAGATCGCTACAACAAAGTCGGGCCAACGTCCTGACTTTC

size: .
J: TRBJ2-7
D: .
V: TRBV5-5
CDR3: CASSLTYEQYF
DNA: TGTGCCAGCAGCTTGACCTACGAGCAGTACTTC

size: .
J: TRBJ2-1
D: .
V: TRBV7-3
CDR3: CASSLDPDYNEQFF
DNA: TGTGCCAGCAGCTTAGACCCAGACTACAATGAGCAGTTCTTC

size: few
J: TRBJ1-2
D: TRBD1
V: TRBV29-1
CDR3: CSVKDRADYGYTF
DNA: TGCAGCGTAAAGGACAGGGCAGATTATGGCTACACCTTC

size: .
J: TRBJ1-2
D: .
V: TRBV28
CDR3: CASSLSQFPYNYGYTF
DNA: TGTGCCAGCAGCCTTTCACAGTTTCCCTACAACTATGGCTACACCTTC

size: .
J: TRBJ1-2
D: TRBD1
V: TRBV13
CDR3: CASSLARTGVNYGYTF
DNA: TGTGCCAGCAGCTTAGCGAGGACAGGGGTGAACTATGGCTACACCTTC

size: .
J: TRBJ2-5
D: TRBD2
V: TRBV27
CDR3: CASSALAGVAFSGEETQYF
DNA: TGTGCCAGCAGTGCTCTAGCGGGAGTGGCTTTTTCTGGGGAAGAGACCCAGTACTTC

size: .
J: TRBJ2-3
D: TRBD2
V: TRBV5-6
CDR3: CASSLGTSTDTQYF
DNA: TGTGCCAGCAGCTTAGGGACTAGTACAGATACGCAGTATTTT

size: .
J: TRBJ1-5
D: TRBD1
V: TRBV28
CDR3: CASSLGQGHQPQHF
DNA: TGTGCCAGCAGTTTGGGACAGGGCCACCAGCCCCAGCATTTT

size: .
J: TRBJ2-5
D: .
V: TRBV28
CDR3: CASSSKKTQYF
DNA: TGTGCCAGCAGTTCGAAGAAGACCCAGTACTTC

size: .
J: TRBJ2-7
D: .
V: TRBV11-3
CDR3: CASEGPEGEQYF
DNA: TGTGCCAGCGAGGGACCCGAGGGGGAGCAGTACTTC

size: .
J: TRBJ2-5
D: .
V: TRBV30
CDR3: CAWSGPRETQYF
DNA: TGTGCCTGGAGTGGTCCGCGGGAGACCCAGTACTTC

size: .
J: TRBJ1-2
D: .
V: TRBV5-2
CDR3: CASNQKGEYETYGYTF
DNA: TGTGCCAGCAATCAAAAAGGAGAGTACGAGACCTATGGCTACACCTTC

size: once
J: TRBJ2-7
D: .
V: TRBV5-4
CDR3: CASSLEVGVSYEQYF
DNA: TGTGCCAGCAGCTTAGAGGTTGGTGTCTCCTACGAGCAGTACTTC

size: .
J: TRBJ2-7
D: .
V: TRBV5-6
CDR3: CASSLGSSYEQYF
DNA: TGTGCCAGCAGCTTAGGCAGCTCCTACGAGCAGTACTTC

size: .
J: TRBJ2-1
D: .
V: TRBV7-3
CDR3: CASSLSGNNEQFF
DNA: TGTGCCAGCAGCTTAAGCGGGAACAATGAGCAGTTCTTC

size: .
J: TRBJ2-1
D: .
V: TRBV15
CDR3: CATSRGGSGEQFF
DNA: TGTGCCACCAGCAGAGGTGGATCGGGTGAGCAGTTCTTC

size: once
J: TRBJ2-2
D: TRBD1
V: TRBV29-1
CDR3: CSVGGTETGELFF
DNA: TGCAGCGTTGGAGGGACAGAGACCGGGGAGCTGTTTTTT

size: .
J: TRBJ2-7
D: .
V: TRBV28
CDR3: CASSPGPFGYEQYF
DNA: TGTGCCAGCAGCCCGGGCCCTTTCGGCTACGAGCAGTACTTC

size: .
J: TRBJ2-7
D: TRBD1
V: TRBV27
CDR3: CASSLLTGGYEQYF
DNA: TGTGCCAGCAGTTTATTAACAGGGGGATACGAGCAGTACTTC

size: medium-sized
J: TRBJ2-7
D: .
V: TRBV4-2
CDR3: CASSQDSYEQYF
DNA: TGTGCCAGCAGCCAAGACTCCTACGAGCAGTACTTC

size: .
J: TRBJ1-1
D: .
V: TRBV5-4
CDR3: CASSEGNEAFF
DNA: TGTGCCAGCAGCGAGGGGAATGAAGCTTTCTTT

size: .
J: TRBJ1-2
D: .
V: TRBV6-5
CDR3: CASSSLIYYGYTF
DNA: TGTGCCAGTTCCTCCCTCATTTACTATGGCTACACCTTC

size: .
J: TRBJ1-5
D: .
V: TRBV28
CDR3: CASSFSYQPQHF
DNA: TGTGCCAGCAGTTTTTCATATCAGCCCCAGCATTTT

size: once
J: TRBJ1-5
D: .
V: TRBV2
CDR3: CASSDAGSGNQPQHF
DNA: TGTGCCAGCAGTGATGCGGGATCCGGCAATCAGCCCCAGCATTTT

size: .
J: TRBJ2-3
D: TRBD2
V: TRBV11-2
CDR3: CASSLAGLAGDSTDTQYF
DNA: TGTGCCAGCAGCTTAGCGGGACTAGCGGGAGATTCGACAGATACGCAGTATTTT

size: .
J: TRBJ2-7
D: .
V: TRBV9
CDR3: CASSVGSGYSYEQYF
DNA: TGTGCCAGCAGCGTCGGTAGCGGATACTCCTACGAGCAGTACTTC

size: .
J: TRBJ2-7
D: .
V: TRBV5-1
CDR3: CASSLEQSYEQYF
DNA: TGCGCCAGCAGCTTGGAACAGTCCTACGAGCAGTACTTC

size: .
J: TRBJ2-3
D: TRBD2
V: TRBV7-3
CDR3: CASSVTSGATDTQYF
DNA: TGTGCCAGCAGCGTGACTAGCGGGGCCACAGATACGCAGTATTTT

size: .
J: TRBJ1-2
D: .
V: TRBV30
CDR3: CAWSMNGGEAYGYTF
DNA: TGTGCCTGGAGTATGAACGGGGGCGAAGCCTATGGCTACACCTTC

size: .
J: TRBJ1-2
D: TRBD1
V: TRBV27
CDR3: CASSLLGPGGGGYTF
DNA: TGTGCCAGCAGTTTATTGGGTCCAGGGGGCGGCGGCTACACCTTC

size: .
J: TRBJ2-7
D: .
V: TRBV6-6
CDR3: CASSSILYEQYF
DNA: TGTGCCAGCAGTTCCATTCTATACGAGCAGTACTTC

size: .
J: TRBJ2-1
D: .
V: TRBV19
CDR3: CASQTSPYNEQFF
DNA: TGTGCCAGTCAAACTAGTCCTTACAATGAGCAGTTCTTC

size: .
J: TRBJ1-2
D: TRBD1
V: TRBV5-4
CDR3: CASSSDRDYGYTF
DNA: TGTGCCAGCAGCTCCGACAGGGACTATGGCTACACCTTC

size: .
J: TRBJ1-1
D: .
V: TRBV11-2
CDR3: CASSLGAWGNTEAFF
DNA: TGTGCCAGCAGCCTCGGGGCGTGGGGGAACACTGAAGCTTTCTTT

size: once
J: TRBJ2-7
D: .
V: TRBV28
CDR3: CASSFPSYEQYF
DNA: TGTGCCAGCAGTTTCCCCTCCTACGAGCAGTACTTC

size: .
J: TRBJ2-3
D: .
V: TRBV28
CDR3: CASSVTGTENTDTQYF
DNA: TGTGCCAGCAGTGTAACCGGGACCGAAAACACAGATACGCAGTATTTT

size: .
J: TRBJ2-1
D: .
V: TRBV4-1
CDR3: CASSQDRGLDKYNEQFF
DNA: TGCGCCAGCAGCCAAGATCGCGGGCTAGATAAATACAATGAGCAGTTCTTC

size: .
J: TRBJ1-1
D: .
V: TRBV9
CDR3: CASSATDNTEAFF
DNA: TGTGCCAGCAGCGCGACGGATAACACTGAAGCTTTCTTT

size: .
J: TRBJ2-1
D: TRBD2
V: TRBV30
CDR3: CAWSVPSGAYNEQFF
DNA: TGTGCCTGGAGTGTACCTAGCGGAGCGTACAATGAGCAGTTCTTC

size: .
J: TRBJ2-3
D: .
V: TRBV30
CDR3: CAWSVLGAQRDTQYF
DNA: TGTGCCTGGAGTGTTTTGGGGGCGCAGAGAGATACGCAGTATTTT

size: few
J: TRBJ2-7
D: TRBD2
V: TRBV7-9
CDR3: CASSFPTSGSDEQYF
DNA: TGTGCCAGCAGCTTCCCGACTAGCGGGAGCGACGAGCAGTACTTC

size: .
J: TRBJ2-3
D: TRBD2
V: TRBV28
CDR3: CASSSTEREPADTQYF
DNA: TGTGCCAGCAGTTCTACTGAGCGGGAGCCTGCAGATACGCAGTATTTT

size: .
J: TRBJ1-4
D: .
V: TRBV9
CDR3: CASSPDSGEKLFF
DNA: TGTGCCAGCAGCCCCGACTCGGGTGAAAAACTGTTTTTT

size: .
J: TRBJ2-1
D: TRBD2
V: TRBV19
CDR3: CASSITQAPGILAGGIYNEQFF
DNA: TGTGCCAGTAGTATAACCCAAGCGCCCGGAATACTAGCGGGAGGTATATACAATGAGCAGTTCTTC

size: once
J: TRBJ2-1
D: .
V: TRBV19
CDR3: CASSTMDSRRGTSYNEQFF
DNA: TGTGCCAGTAGTACAATGGACAGTAGACGGGGTACCTCCTACAATGAGCAGTTCTTC